This T cell receptor beta chain is drawn from a study of T cells in Graves' hyperthyroidism and ophthalmopathy. Looked up from germline, CDR1 is DFQATT and CDR2 is SNEGSKA (reference sequence). This CDR3 has 14 residues. J gave up 4 bases and V 3 bases, and 6 bases lay outside the gene matches. There were TCR beta CDR3 regions amplified from RNA transcripts. The HTBI primer set drove a first-round RT-PCR of the TCR CDR3. TCRdb re-called the multiplex PCR reads through MiXCR, storing one row per CDR3 protein. The sample lists approximately 700,000 distinct CDR3 sequences; about 45% were seen once. This clonotype was picked up many times. Antigen unknown. Study-wide results and caveats: The model anticipated ophthalmopathy a median about six months pre-onset. Most expanded thyroid clonotypes above 0.001 recurred in blood.

The receptor was isolated from an adult man with Graves' disease, either hyperthyroidism or ophthalmopathy (not recorded which). Sequencing was done on a sample of peripheral blood or thyroid tissue (not recorded which). The rearrangement joins TRBV20-1 to TRBJ1-2; 9 bases map to TRBD1. The CDR3 is CSASGTGQGYGYTF. CDR3 nucleotides: TGCAGTGCTAGCGGGACAGGGCAAGGCTATGGCTACACCTTC.